The T cell receptor beta chain under discussion was sequenced for a study of T cells after yellow fever vaccination. Study-level results: Almost none of the vaccine-responding clonotypes turned up in sorted memory subsets on day 0, the data showed. A large majority of primary-vaccination clones showed up again after the booster (about 96% CD4, around 90% CD8).

The sample holds a few counts of this clonotype. The length of the CDR3 is 15 residues. Germline assignment: CDR1 DFQATT and CDR2 SNEGSKA (reference sequence). A 5'RACE template-switching step, the method used to make TCR cDNA, added a universal primer site and UMIs. TCRdb processed the 5' RACE reads anew with MiXCR; each CDR3 protein has one entry. The sample holds about 46,000 distinct CDR3 sequences, roughly 6.4% seen once. The origin of this receptor is a man aged 30-40 years who received the YFV17D yellow fever vaccine. The sequencing used PBMCs, either bulk or a sorted T-cell subset (CD4+, CD8+, memory, or dextramer-sorted; not recorded which), collected 45 days after the yellow fever booster vaccination. The gene calls are TRBV20-1 and TRBJ1-1; 9 bases match TRBD1. CDR3 in DNA: TGCAAAGGAGCGACAGGGGGAGGGAAGAAGACTGAAGCTTTCTTT. Its protein product is CKGATGGGKKTEAFF.